This TCR beta chain was recorded in a study of blood T cell repertoires in COVID-19. Across the whole study: From T cells, B-cell-depleted T cells, or PBMCs came the material, which was cDNA or gDNA.

TCRdb's table, derived via immunoSEQ multiplex PCR, lists solely in-frame clones and lacks some. The table has fewer than 110,000 clones, approximately 88% seen once. Trimming cost V 2 bases and J 0 bases, with 16 bases left between them. This CDR3 has 17 residues. The germline V gene encodes CDR1 SNHLY and CDR2 FYNNEI. The J gene is TRBJ1-1, the V gene TRBV2, with D unresolved. Sequencing was performed on peripheral blood. This TCR was sampled from a woman aged 55-69 years with acute or convalescent COVID-19. For the CDR3, the DNA is TGTGCCAGCAGTGAAAACCCCCGGGGTATTGTGAACACTGAAGCTTTCTTT. Translation: CASSENPRGIVNTEAFF.